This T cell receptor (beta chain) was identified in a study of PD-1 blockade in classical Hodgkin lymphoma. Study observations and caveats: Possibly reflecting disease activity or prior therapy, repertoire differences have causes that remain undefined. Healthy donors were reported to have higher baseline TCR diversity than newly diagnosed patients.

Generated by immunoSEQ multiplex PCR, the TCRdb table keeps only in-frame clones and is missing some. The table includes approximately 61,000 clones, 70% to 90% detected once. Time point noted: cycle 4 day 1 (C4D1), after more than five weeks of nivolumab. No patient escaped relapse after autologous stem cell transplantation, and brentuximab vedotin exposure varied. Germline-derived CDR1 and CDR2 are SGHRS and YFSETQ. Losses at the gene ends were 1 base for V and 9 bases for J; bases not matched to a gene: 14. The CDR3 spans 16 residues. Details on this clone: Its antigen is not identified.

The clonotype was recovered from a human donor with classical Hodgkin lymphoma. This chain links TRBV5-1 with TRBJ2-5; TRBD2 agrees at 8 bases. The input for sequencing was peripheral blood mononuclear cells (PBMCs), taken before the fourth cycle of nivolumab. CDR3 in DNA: TGCGCCAGCAGCTTGATATTAGCGCGGGGGGTTCAAGCCCAGTACTTC. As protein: CASSLILARGVQAQYF.